A single sample is the source of the 12 T cell receptor beta chains below, sequenced in a study of blood T cell repertoires in COVID-19. Measured with immunoSEQ multiplex PCR; TCRdb has only the in-frame clones, and not every one. The data show 200,000 to 300,000 clones, 80% to 95% seen once. Sequences were obtained from peripheral blood. These receptors came from a person aged 18-29 years with COVID-19, enrolled during active disease.

The genes are TRBV6-2 or TRBV6-3 and TRBJ2-7, with TRBD2 identical over 13 bases. The junction had 3 bases not matched to a gene; V was cut back by 2 bases and J by 5 bases. This CDR3 has 15 residues. The germline CDR1 and CDR2 sequences are MNHEY and SVGEGT. DNA for the CDR3: TGTGCCAGCAGTTACCCGGGACTAGCGGGACACGAGCAGTACTTC. As protein: CASSYPGLAGHEQYF.

V gene TRBV5-6 combines with J gene TRBJ2-2; possibly TRBD1 for D (5 bases). Germline values: CDR1 SGHDT, CDR2 YYEEEE. V lost 3 bases and J lost 0, with 9 bases in between. This CDR3 comprises 15 residues. This chain's CDR3 is CASSWGVANTGELFF. The CDR3 DNA follows: TGTGCCAGCAGCTGGGGCGTCGCGAACACCGGGGAGCTGTTTTTT.

The chain is built from TRBV7-2 and TRBJ1-6; no firm D call. CDR3 length: 13 amino acids. From germline, CDR1 is SGHTA and CDR2 FQGNSA. Trimming stripped 1 base from V and 7 bases from J, with 5 bases between. This chain's CDR3 is CASSLGQNSPLHF. The CDR3 DNA reads as TGTGCCAGCAGCTTAGGGCAGAATTCACCCCTCCACTTT.

This clone was seen only a few times. The chain couples TRBV7-9 to TRBJ2-7; D unclear. The CDR3 runs 13 residues. V was trimmed by 4 bases and J by 3 bases, leaving 10 bases between them. Germline V gene sequence: CDR1 SEHNR, CDR2 FQNEAQ (reference sequence). CDR3 protein: CASSSGTDYEQYF. CDR3 nucleotides: TGTGCCAGCAGCTCTGGAACAGACTACGAGCAGTACTTC.

The chain couples TRBV18 to TRBJ2-5; 10 bases match TRBD2. V gave up 7 bases and J gave up 2 bases; unmatched junction bases: 7. Per germline, CDR1 KGHSH and CDR2 LQKENI. This CDR3 is 15 amino acids long. CDR3: CASFEREGIQETQYF. The CDR3 nucleotides are TGTGCCAGCTTTGAGCGGGAGGGTATTCAAGAGACCCAGTACTTC.

This chain uses TRBV10-1 with TRBJ2-3; 10 positions agree with TRBD2. The CDR3 has 15 residues. Germline V gene data show CDR1 as WNHNN and CDR2 as SYGVQD (reference sequence). J was trimmed by 2 bases and V by 5 bases; bases with no gene match: 4. CDR3 amino acids: CASSKLAGFTDTQYF. CDR3 in DNA: TGCGCCAGCAGTAAACTAGCGGGGTTCACAGATACGCAGTATTTT.

The chain links TRBV5-1 to TRBJ2-3; the D gene is possibly TRBD1 (5 bases). This CDR3 comprises 14 residues. The germline CDR1 and CDR2 sequences are SGHRS and YFSETQ. V was shortened by 3 bases and J by 2 bases, with 10 bases between the two germline ends. The CDR3 loop reads CASSSTDPTDTQYF. CDR3 DNA sequence: TGCGCCAGCAGCTCGACAGACCCCACAGATACGCAGTATTTT. Based on the CDR3 plus reference TRBV5-1 and TRBJ2-3, the full variable domain is KAGVTQTPRYLIKTRGQQVTLSCSPISGHRSVSWYQQTPGQGLQFLFEYFSETQRNKGNFPGRFSGRQFSNSRSEMNVSTLELGDSALYLCASSSTDPTDTQYFGPGTRLTVL.

The V gene is TRBV7-2, the J gene TRBJ2-1; 8 nucleotides match TRBD2. This CDR3 contains 15 residues. Germline V gene lookup returns CDR1 SGHTA and CDR2 FQGNSA. The V segment lost 8 bases and the J segment 2 bases; nucleotides outside the gene matches: 8. DNA for the CDR3: TGTGCCAGCCAGCGGTTTAGCGGGACCTACAATGAGCAGTTCTTC. Residues: CASQRFSGTYNEQFF.

The chain links TRBV5-6 to TRBJ2-7; weak D call: TRBD1 (7 bases). The V gene lost 6 bases and the J gene lost 6 bases, with 13 bases spanning the gap. The CDR3 sequence is 12 residues long. Germline V gene data show CDR1 as SGHDT and CDR2 as YYEEEE. The CDR3: CASTQGGPEQYF. For the CDR3, the DNA is TGTGCCAGCACCCAGGGGGGCCCCGAGCAGTACTTC.

The chain carries TRBV24-1 and TRBJ1-5; D not certain. This CDR3 is built from 16 residues. Germline V gene data show CDR1 as KGHDR and CDR2 as SFDVKD. V shed 4 bases and J shed 1 base, with 13 bases lying between them. In DNA form, the CDR3 reads TGTGCCACCAGTGACTTGCGTTGGAGAAGCAATCAGCCCCAGCATTTT. This gives the protein CATSDLRWRSNQPQHF.

The count of this clone is one. The chain links TRBV13 to TRBJ2-7; TRBD2 matches at 8 bases. V dropped 4 bases and J dropped 1; count of bases not matched to a gene: 6. The germline V gene encodes CDR1 PRHDT and CDR2 FYEKMQ (reference sequence). This CDR3 contains 15 residues. Written as DNA, the CDR3 is TGTGCCAGCAGCTCCGGACTAGCCCCATCCTACGAGCAGTACTTC. Translation gives CASSSGLAPSYEQYF. The complete variable domain, with remaining parts taken from reference TRBV13 and TRBJ2-7, reads AAGVIQSPRHLIKEKRETATLKCYPIPRHDTVYWYQQGPGQDPQFLISFYEKMQSDKGSIPDRFSAQQFSDYHSELNMSSLELGDSALYFCASSSGLAPSYEQYFGPGTRLTVT.

The CDR3 sequence is CASAAERYNEQFF. The DNA of the CDR3 is TGTGCCAGCGCCGCTGAGAGGTACAATGAGCAGTTCTTC. This sequence joins TRBV27 and TRBJ2-1; D is unresolved. This CDR3 spans 13 amino acids. Germline lookup yields CDR1 MNHEY and CDR2 SMNVEV (reference sequence). Trimming removed 8 bases from V and 4 bases from J, with 12 bases in between.